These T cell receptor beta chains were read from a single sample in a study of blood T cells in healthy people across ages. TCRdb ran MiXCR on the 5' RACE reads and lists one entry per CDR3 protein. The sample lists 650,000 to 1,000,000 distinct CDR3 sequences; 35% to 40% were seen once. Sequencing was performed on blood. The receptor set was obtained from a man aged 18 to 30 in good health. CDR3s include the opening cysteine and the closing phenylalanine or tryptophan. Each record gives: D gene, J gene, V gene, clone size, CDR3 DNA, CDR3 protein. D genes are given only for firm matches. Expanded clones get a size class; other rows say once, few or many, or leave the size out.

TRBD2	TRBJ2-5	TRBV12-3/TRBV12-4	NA	TGTGCCAGCAGTTTATCCGCCGGACTAGCGGATAGGACCCAGTACTTC	CASSLSAGLADRTQYF
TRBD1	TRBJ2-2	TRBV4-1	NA	TGCGCCAGCAGCCAGCCGGGACAGCGGAAACCCGGGGAGCTGTTTTTT	CASSQPGQRKPGELFF
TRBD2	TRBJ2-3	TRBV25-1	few	TGTGCCAGCAGCCCGCAGCGGGGGACCACAGATACGCAGTATTTT	CASSPQRGTTDTQYF
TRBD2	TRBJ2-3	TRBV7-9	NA	TGTGCCAGCAGCTCATGGACTAGCGGGGGGGCGGCAGATACGCAGTATTTT	CASSSWTSGGAADTQYF
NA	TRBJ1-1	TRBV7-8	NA	TGTGCCAGCAGCTCACCTCAGACTATGAACACTGAAGCTTTCTTT	CASSSPQTMNTEAFF
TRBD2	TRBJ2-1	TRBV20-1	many	TGCAGTGCTACGCGGGGGGCCACAAGGAATGAGCAGTTCTTC	CSATRGATRNEQFF
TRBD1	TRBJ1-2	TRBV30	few	TGTGCCTGGATACAGGGGGCCTATGGCTACACCTTC	CAWIQGAYGYTF
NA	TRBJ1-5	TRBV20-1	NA	TGCAGTGCTAGGGTGCCCGGGGACGATCCCCAGCCCCAGCATTTT	CSARVPGDDPQPQHF
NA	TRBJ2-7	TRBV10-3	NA	TGTGCCATCCACCCACCGACAGTCTCCTACGAGCAGTACTTC	CAIHPPTVSYEQYF
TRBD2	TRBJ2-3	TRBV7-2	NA	TGTGCCAGCAGCCTTCTAGCGGGGGGGCCGCATACGCAGTATTTT	CASSLLAGGPHTQYF
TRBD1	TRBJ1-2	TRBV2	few	TGTGCCAGCAGTACGAGGACAGGCGCTCCAGTTCCCACCTTC	CASSTRTGAPVPTF
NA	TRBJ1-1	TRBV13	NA	TGTGCCAGCAGCTACGAATACACTGAAGCTTTCTTT	CASSYEYTEAFF
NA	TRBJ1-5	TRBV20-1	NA	TGCAGTGCTAGGTTGGGCAATCAGCCCCAGCATTTT	CSARLGNQPQHF
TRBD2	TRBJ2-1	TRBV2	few	TGTGCCAGCAGTGAAGGCAGGGAGGGTGAGCAGTTCTTC	CASSEGREGEQFF
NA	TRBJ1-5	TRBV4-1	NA	TGCGCCAGCAGCCAAGATCAGGGCCGAACCCGGCCCCAGCATTTT	CASSQDQGRTRPQHF
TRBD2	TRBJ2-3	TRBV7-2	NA	TGTGCCAGCAGCTTATCACGGGGGGGACAAGATACGCAGTATTTT	CASSLSRGGQDTQYF
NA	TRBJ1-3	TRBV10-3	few	TGTGCCATCAGTGGACAGCGGGCCTACTCTGGAAACACCATATATTTT	CAISGQRAYSGNTIYF
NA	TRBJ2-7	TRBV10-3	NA	TGTGCCATCAGTGAGGCCCGGGGCCCCTACGAGCAGTACTTC	CAISEARGPYEQYF
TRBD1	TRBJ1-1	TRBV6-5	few	TGTGCCAGCAGGCGTGCGGCGACAGGGGAGAACACTGAAGCTTTCTTT	CASRRAATGENTEAFF
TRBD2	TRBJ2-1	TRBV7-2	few	TGTGCCAGCAGCTTAGCTAGCGGGGAGGAAGAGCAGTTCTTC	CASSLASGEEEQFF
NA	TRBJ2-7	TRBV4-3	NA	TGCGCCAGCAGCCCCCAAGAGGGAGCCGCCTACAATGAGCAGTACTTC	CASSPQEGAAYNEQYF
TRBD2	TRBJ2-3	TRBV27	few	TGTGCCAGCAGTCAGACTAGCGGGATGGCACCCGATACGCAGTATTTT	CASSQTSGMAPDTQYF
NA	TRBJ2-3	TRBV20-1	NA	TGCAGTGCCAGGTTCCCCCTGCCGCAGTATTTT	CSARFPLPQYF
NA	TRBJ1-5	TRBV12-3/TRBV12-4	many	TGTGCCAGCAGTTTCTCTGCAGGGAATCAGCCCCAGCATTTT	CASSFSAGNQPQHF
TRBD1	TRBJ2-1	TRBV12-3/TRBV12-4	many	TGTGCCAGCAGTCCTCGGGACAGAGACAATGAGCAGTTCTTC	CASSPRDRDNEQFF
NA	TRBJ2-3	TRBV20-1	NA	TGCAGTGCTAGAATAGGGGGCACAGATACGCAGTATTTT	CSARIGGTDTQYF
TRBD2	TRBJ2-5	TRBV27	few	TGTGCCAGCAGTTTATATGGGAGGGGACGTGCCCAAGAGACCCAGTACTTC	CASSLYGRGRAQETQYF
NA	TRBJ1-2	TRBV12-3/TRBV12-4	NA	TGTGCCAGCAGCTCCACCCAGGGAGTCTATGGCTACACCTTC	CASSSTQGVYGYTF
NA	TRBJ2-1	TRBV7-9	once	TGTGCCAGCAGCGTTGGGGCGAATGAGCAGTTCTTC	CASSVGANEQFF
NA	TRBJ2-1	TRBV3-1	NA	TGTGCCAGCAGCCAAGATCAGATTTCTGATGAGCAGTTCTTC	CASSQDQISDEQFF
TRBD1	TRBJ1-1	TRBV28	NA	TGTGCCAGCACCCGACAGGGTAACACTGAAGCTTTCTTT	CASTRQGNTEAFF
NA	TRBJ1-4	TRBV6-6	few	TGTGCCAGCAGCTCAGGCAGACCAGCGCCGGGTTGGGAAAAACTGTTTTTT	CASSSGRPAPGWEKLFF
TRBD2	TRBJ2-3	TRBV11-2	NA	TGTGCCAGCAGCTCAGCGGGACGCGGGTATTTT	CASSSAGRGYF
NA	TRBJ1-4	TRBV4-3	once	TGCGCCAGCAGCCAAGTCGGAGGGAACGGCGAAAAACTGTTTTTT	CASSQVGGNGEKLFF
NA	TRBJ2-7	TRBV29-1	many	TGCAGCGTTTTCGACAGCTACGAGCAGTACTTC	CSVFDSYEQYF
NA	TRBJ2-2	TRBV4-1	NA	TGCGCCAGCAGCCAAGATAATATCCGGGAGCTGTTTTTT	CASSQDNIRELFF
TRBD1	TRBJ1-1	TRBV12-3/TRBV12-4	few	TGTGCCAGCAGCCTGACAGGGTTGGCGTCTGAAGCTTTCTTT	CASSLTGLASEAFF
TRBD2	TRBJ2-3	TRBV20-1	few	TGCAGTGCTAGCCTAGCGGGAGGTAGCACAGATACGCAGTATTTT	CSASLAGGSTDTQYF
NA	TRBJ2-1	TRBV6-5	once	TGTGCCAGCAAAGTGGACGGGGGACTCTACAATGAGCAGTTCTTC	CASKVDGGLYNEQFF